This entry describes one T cell receptor beta chain. The record originates from a study of blood T cell repertoires in COVID-19. Per the authors' pipeline: Amplification of reference gene primers provided the estimated nucleated cell counts. Produced via immunoSEQ multiplex PCR; TCRdb's table is partial and in-frame only. V and J calls and clone size come straight from that table; D and trimming were deduced from the DNA. The sample lists approximately 190,000 clones; roughly 89% were seen once. Germline assignment: CDR1 MNHEY and CDR2 SVGAGI. V was clipped by 8 bases and J by 2 bases, with 12 bases between them. The CDR3 sequence is 13 residues long. Participants' own reports of clinical history determined their cohort assignment. Within 2 weeks of study entry, exposed participants had contacted a PCR-confirmed or clinician-diagnosed COVID-19 case.

The rearrangement links TRBV6-5 to TRBJ1-2, with a tentative D call TRBD1 (5 bases). This TCR was sampled from a young woman who had been exposed to COVID-19. The sequencing sample was made of PBMCs or T cells enriched from blood (not recorded which). CDR3 DNA sequence: TGTGCCAGCCTCGACAGCGCAAACTATGGCTACACCTTC. Translating gives CASLDSANYGYTF.